This TCR beta chain was recovered during a study of blood T cells in healthy people across ages. Study-wide findings and caveats: Estimated diversity across one million T cells was deemed an underestimate.

A remark on this clonotype: Its antigen remains unknown.

The V end was cut by 3 bases, the J end by 4 bases, with 12 bases between. The CDR3 has 14 amino acids. Germline CDR1 and CDR2: MDHEN and SYDVKM. Per sample, no less than 5 micrograms of total RNA were extracted. For the second PCR, which ran for about 6 to 11 cycles, a sample-barcoded 5' primer and a J-beta primer mix were used. TCRdb redid the calling of the 5' RACE reads with MiXCR, one entry per CDR3 protein. Of some 760,000 distinct CDR3 sequences in the sample, around a quarter are singletons; the top ten hold under 4%. These records were also assigned to another study, of T cells of mothers and their children. Per that paper: About 6 children and their three healthy Caucasian mothers were the donors. The authors used all extracted RNA for cDNA synthesis, at about 1.6 ug per 15 ul.

V gene TRBV28 combines with J gene TRBJ1-2, with D hard to call. The clonotype was recovered from a boy aged 5-17 years in good health. Input material: blood. The CDR3 DNA sequence: TGTGCCAGCAGTTTGTTGCAGAATTCCTATGGCTACACCTTC. Translating gives CASSLLQNSYGYTF.